Below, 14 T cell receptor beta chains from the same sample are listed, as sequenced in a study of cytomegalovirus exposure and HLA in healthy donors. In the PCR, 60 Vbeta and 13 Jbeta primers were used. Produced via immunoSEQ multiplex PCR; TCRdb's table is partial and in-frame only. The top ten hold 4% to 5% of the sample, which has some 120,000 clones, less than 75% seen once. The sample was PBMCs. The origin of the receptors is a middle-aged woman in good health and CMV-seronegative.

The J gene is TRBJ1-1, the V gene TRBV19; unclear D gene. This CDR3 is built from 14 residues. The germline V gene encodes CDR1 LNHDA and CDR2 SQIVND (reference sequence). V was pared by 3 bases and J by 0 bases, with 8 bases between. The CDR3 spells CASSMGQLNTEAFF. The CDR3 nucleotides read TGTGCCAGTAGTATGGGCCAATTGAACACTGAAGCTTTCTTT.

This clone was observed a few times. The CDR3 reads CASSVEGQLGEKLFF. The CDR3 coding sequence is TGTGCCAGCAGCGTAGAAGGACAACTCGGGGAAAAACTGTTTTTT. V is TRBV9 and J is TRBJ1-4; weak D call: TRBD1 (5 bases). Germline CDR1 reads SGDLS; CDR2 reads YYNGEE. V dropped 0 bases and J dropped 8 bases, with 14 bases sitting between them. This CDR3 comprises 15 residues.

V gene TRBV4-1 combines with J gene TRBJ1-6; perhaps TRBD1 as D (5 bases). The germline V and J ends were trimmed by 4 bases and 1 base, with 8 bases remaining between them. Germline V gives CDR1 MGHRA, CDR2 YSYEKL. The CDR3 sequence is 15 residues long. The DNA for the CDR3 is TGCGCCAGCAGCCGCCAGGGATCCTATAATTCACCCCTCCACTTT. The encoded protein is CASSRQGSYNSPLHF.

The rearrangement joins TRBV6-1 to TRBJ1-1; tentative D call: TRBD1 (6 bases). Looked up from germline, CDR1 is MNHNS and CDR2 is SASEGT. Trimming left V 6 bases short and J 8 bases short, with 19 bases between. The CDR3 spans 14 residues. The CDR3, as DNA: TGTGCCAGCAGACGCCCGGGGGGGGCTTCGGAAGCTTTCTTT. Its translation: CASRRPGGASEAFF.

This chain links TRBV4-3 with TRBJ2-7; D is possibly TRBD2 (6 bases). Trimming cost V 0 bases and J 7 bases, with 16 bases left between them. This CDR3 contains 15 residues. Per the germline V gene, CDR1 is LGHNA and CDR2 is YSLEER. The CDR3 reads CASSQESTGSWEQYF. Written as DNA, the CDR3 is TGCGCCAGCAGCCAAGAATCGACCGGGAGTTGGGAGCAGTACTTC.

The chain joins TRBV29-1 to TRBJ2-2; a weak D match, TRBD1 (6 bases). Germline V gene data show CDR1 as SQVTM and CDR2 as ANQGSEA. This CDR3 is built from 11 residues. V lost 5 bases and J lost 6, with 7 bases in between. In DNA, the CDR3 is TGCAGCGTTCAGGGGCCCGGGGAGCTGTTTTTT. Translating gives CSVQGPGELFF.

This clone was counted a few times. The chain couples TRBV19 to TRBJ2-3; the match to TRBD1 covers 12 bases. Trimming at V came to 5 bases and at J to 4 bases, leaving 4 bases not matched to a gene. The CDR3 covers 15 residues. Germline V gives CDR1 LNHDA, CDR2 SQIVND (reference sequence). CDR3 nucleotides: TGTGCCAGTAGTCTGGGACAGGGGGCATCAGATACGCAGTATTTT. As protein: CASSLGQGASDTQYF.

The chain couples TRBV6-5 to TRBJ2-5; 9 nucleotides match TRBD1. The CDR3 length is 13 residues. CDR1 and CDR2 from the germline V gene are MNHEY and SVGAGI. The ends lost 5 bases at V and 5 bases at J; junction bases unmatched: 3. The CDR3 coding sequence is TGTGCCAGCAGTAACGACAGGGGGGAGACCCAGTACTTC. It is translated as CASSNDRGETQYF.

V gene TRBV9 combines with J gene TRBJ2-3; TRBD2 matches at 7 bases. The CDR3 covers 16 residues. V shed 4 bases and J 6 bases; nucleotides not matched to a gene: 14. The germline V gene has CDR1 SGDLS and CDR2 YYNGEE. CDR3 loop: CASSFAPSAGLDTQYF. CDR3 DNA: TGTGCCAGCAGCTTTGCCCCCTCAGCGGGGCTCGATACGCAGTATTTT.

The V call is TRBV7-2, the J call TRBJ2-7, with 11 bases aligning to TRBD2. The CDR3 is 17 residues long. The ends lost 2 bases at V and 2 bases at J; junction bases unmatched: 8. CDR1 and CDR2 (germline): SGHTA, FQGNSA. In DNA, the CDR3 is TGTGCCAGCAGCTTAACTAGCGGGGGCCATTCAGCCTACGAGCAGTACTTC. Translation gives CASSLTSGGHSAYEQYF.

This chain links TRBV10-3 with TRBJ2-2, with a possible D match to TRBD1 (5 bases). Germline lookup yields CDR1 ENHRY and CDR2 SYGVKD. Trimming left V 7 bases short and J 6 bases short, with 21 bases between. The CDR3 has 16 residues. The CDR3 reads CAITSYVGLDSGELFF. In DNA form, the CDR3 reads TGTGCCATCACTTCCTACGTGGGGCTTGATTCCGGGGAGCTGTTTTTT.

This chain uses TRBV4-3 with TRBJ2-7, with 7 nucleotides matching TRBD2. The trim removed 0 bases at V and 3 bases at J, leaving 5 bases unmatched. Looked up from germline, CDR1 is LGHNA and CDR2 is YSLEER. This CDR3 contains 15 residues. The CDR3 DNA reads TGCGCCAGCAGCCAAGATCGCAGCGGGAACTACGAGCAGTACTTC. It specifies CASSQDRSGNYEQYF.

This clone came up once. The chain couples TRBV5-4 to TRBJ1-2; 12 bases align to TRBD1. V lost 0 bases, J lost 6 bases, and 9 bases stayed unmatched. In germline, CDR1 is SGHNT, CDR2 YYREEE (reference sequence). This CDR3 contains 17 residues. The CDR3 bases are TGTGCCAGCAGCTTGGGAGGGACAGGGGGCGAGAGAGATGGCTACACCTTC. Translated: CASSLGGTGGERDGYTF.

This rearrangement joins TRBV5-1 to TRBJ2-7; the match to TRBD1 covers 7 bases. V lost 0 bases to trimming and J lost 3 bases; unmatched junction nucleotides: 6. Germline V gene data show CDR1 as SGHRS and CDR2 as YFSETQ. The CDR3 has 15 residues. The CDR3 loop is CASSLGQGQIYEQYF. Written as DNA, the CDR3 is TGCGCCAGCAGCTTGGGACAGGGTCAAATCTACGAGCAGTACTTC.